These 23 T cell receptor beta chains share one sample of origin, sequenced in a study of shared clonotypes between healthy human individuals (TCRdb year 2020). The protocol used for the library was the immunoSEQ multiplex PCR assay. Held by TCRdb, this immuneACCESS table contains in-frame sequences only and omits some clones. Under half of the omission traces to an unresolved V gene where checked; the cause of the rest is unknown. A total of hundreds of thousands of clones appear in this sample, 74% of them only once. Less than 2% of the sample belongs to the ten largest clones. Sequenced material: memory CD4+ T cells sorted from blood. The intended sense of this specimen's cell subset or site label: CD45RA-negative fraction. The receptors were sampled from a woman in her twenties or thirties in good health.

The chain recombines TRBV6-4 with TRBJ2-2, with D unresolved. The germline gives CDR1 MRHNA, CDR2 SNTAGT. The CDR3 totals 14 residues. Trimming took off 7 bases at V and 6 bases at J, with 15 bases between the two ends. Here the CDR3 reads CASIIPGWAGELFF. In DNA form, the CDR3 reads TGTGCCAGCATTATACCCGGTTGGGCCGGGGAGCTGTTTTTT.

The rearrangement uses TRBV5-1 and TRBJ2-1; 10 nucleotides align to TRBD2. Germline loops: CDR1 SGHRS, CDR2 YFSETQ. The CDR3 has 14 residues. V shed 2 bases, J shed 9 bases, and the junction held 5 bases outside the gene matches. The CDR3 protein is CASSFSGRAVEQFF. The CDR3 DNA sequence: TGCGCCAGCAGCTTCAGCGGGAGGGCCGTTGAGCAGTTCTTC.

The V and J genes are TRBV6-5 and TRBJ1-1; the D is unclear. V lost 8 bases and J lost 1, with 11 bases in between. This CDR3 spans 13 amino acids. Germline loops: CDR1 MNHEY, CDR2 SVGAGI. As DNA, the CDR3 is TGTGCCAGCTGCCAGCACAGGAACACTGAAGCTTTCTTT. Protein: CASCQHRNTEAFF.

This clone was seen more than once but under ten times. J is TRBJ1-3 and V is TRBV9; no definite D call. Trimming took off 1 base at V and 0 bases at J, with 11 bases between the two ends. The CDR3 runs to 16 residues. Germline CDR1 and CDR2: SGDLS and YYNGEE. The CDR3 nucleotides read TGTGCCAGCAGCGTAAGGGTCGGCGCCTCTGGAAACACCATATATTTT. It yields the protein CASSVRVGASGNTIYF.

The genes are TRBV6-1 and TRBJ2-7; D remains ambiguous. CDR1 is MNHNS and CDR2 is SASEGT in the germline V gene. The germline V and J ends were trimmed by 3 bases and 0 bases, with 6 bases remaining between them. This CDR3 has 13 amino acids. The CDR3 loop is CASSDGLSYEQYF. Written as DNA, the CDR3 is TGTGCCAGCAGTGATGGGCTCTCCTACGAGCAGTACTTC.

The table lists this clone with a few counts. The chain recombines TRBV28 with TRBJ1-2; a possible D gene is TRBD1 (5 bases). The ends were cut back, 7 bases at V and 7 bases at J, with 13 bases in the middle. Germline CDR1 and CDR2: MDHEN and SYDVKM. The CDR3 has 12 amino acids. The CDR3 is CASKEGPTGYTF. The CDR3 DNA is TGTGCCAGCAAGGAGGGGCCAACTGGCTACACCTTC.

The J gene is TRBJ2-5, the V gene TRBV13; 8 positions match TRBD1. Germline V gene sequence: CDR1 PRHDT, CDR2 FYEKMQ (reference sequence). V lost 2 bases and J lost 4; bases outside the gene matches: 9. The CDR3 is 16 residues long. Here the CDR3 reads CASSLTEQGVSETQYF. The CDR3 DNA reads as TGTGCCAGCAGCTTAACAGAACAGGGGGTGTCAGAGACCCAGTACTTC.

The chain carries TRBV5-1 and TRBJ2-2; D remains ambiguous. With 1 base removed from V and 1 base from J, the gap between germline ends came to 8 bases. The CDR3 runs to 15 residues. The germline CDR1 and CDR2 sequences are SGHRS and YFSETQ. CDR3: CASSLTALNTGELFF. As DNA, the CDR3 is TGCGCCAGCAGCTTGACGGCGCTGAACACCGGGGAGCTGTTTTTT.

This chain links TRBV28 with TRBJ2-1; 9 positions match TRBD1. J was trimmed by 15 bases and V by 2 bases; bases with no gene match: 8. CDR1 is MDHEN and CDR2 is SYDVKM in the germline V gene. The CDR3 contains 13 residues. Here the CDR3 reads CASSLLRTGELFF. For the CDR3, the DNA is TGTGCCAGCAGTTTACTTCGGACAGGGGAACTGTTCTTC.

This clone showed up just a few times. The chain joins TRBV9 to TRBJ2-3; D uncertain. Deletions cut 1 base from V and 2 bases from J, with 5 bases between. CDR1 and CDR2 from the germline V gene are SGDLS and YYNGEE. The CDR3 covers 13 residues. Here the CDR3 DNA reads TGTGCCAGCAGCGTAACCAACACAGATACGCAGTATTTT. Its translation is CASSVTNTDTQYF.

The chain joins TRBV5-4 to TRBJ2-5, with D possibly matching TRBD1 (5 bases). The ends were cut back, 3 bases at V and 5 bases at J, with 17 bases in the middle. This CDR3 contains 15 residues. Germline V gene data show CDR1 as SGHNT and CDR2 as YYREEE (reference sequence). CDR3 in DNA: TGTGCCAGCAGCTACAAGACCAGGGATGGGGAGACCCAGTACTTC. It codes for CASSYKTRDGETQYF.

This clone has only a few counts. Other DNA sequences in the sample encode the same CDR3. The chain uses TRBV5-1 and TRBJ2-7, with 7 nucleotides matching TRBD2. The germline V gene encodes CDR1 SGHRS and CDR2 YFSETQ. V lost 1 base to trimming and J lost 2 bases; unmatched junction nucleotides: 6. This CDR3 contains 15 residues. CDR3 in DNA: TGCGCCAGCAGCTTGCTGGCTAGCGGTGCCTACGAGCAGTACTTC. Protein product: CASSLLASGAYEQYF.

On this clone: Different DNA sequences within this sample yield the same CDR3. V is TRBV28 and J is TRBJ1-5, with no clear D. The CDR3 covers 15 residues. Trimming removed 5 bases at V and 1 base at J, with 12 bases between. CDR1 is MDHEN, CDR2 SYDVKM, per germline. CDR3 nucleotide sequence: TGTGCCAGCAGTCCCGCGGGTGACAGCAATCAGCCCCAGCATTTT. This translates into CASSPAGDSNQPQHF.

This clone has more than one count but fewer than ten. The CDR3 region is CAYRTGHLYEQYF. The CDR3, as DNA: TGTGCCTATCGGACAGGGCACTTGTACGAGCAGTACTTC. This chain joins TRBV30 and TRBJ2-7, with 8 bases matching TRBD1. CDR3 size: 13 residues. The V gene's germline CDR1 is GTSNPN and CDR2 SVGIG (reference sequence). V shed 7 bases, J shed 4 bases, and the junction held 9 bases outside the gene matches. Full variable domain (missing parts from reference TRBV30 and TRBJ2-7): SQTIHQWPATLVQPVGSPLSLECTVEGTSNPNLYWYRQAAGRGLQLLFYSVGIGQISSEVPQNLSASRPQDRQFILSSKKLLLSDSGFYLCAYRTGHLYEQYFGPGTRLTVT.

V is TRBV15 and J is TRBJ2-5, with 9 bases that match TRBD2. CDR3 size: 18 residues. With 0 bases clipped from V and 2 bases from J, the junction kept 10 bases outside the gene matches. Germline assignment: CDR1 LNHNV and CDR2 YYDKDF (reference sequence). CDR3 in DNA: TGTGCCACCAGCAGAGATTATATAGCGGGAGCGGGTCAAGAGACCCAGTACTTC. As protein: CATSRDYIAGAGQETQYF.

The V and J genes are TRBV6-6 and TRBJ2-7, with D possibly being TRBD1 (6 bases). CDR3 length: 13 amino acids. The V and J ends lost 5 bases and 4 bases respectively, with 12 bases between them. Germline CDR1 MNHNY, CDR2 SVGAGI (reference sequence). The DNA of the CDR3 is TGTGCCAGCAGTCCACGCAGGGGTTACGAGCAGTACTTC. This translates into CASSPRRGYEQYF.

The rearrangement links TRBV11-2 to TRBJ2-5; TRBD2 is a possible D gene (6 bases). V shed 5 bases and J shed 2 bases, with 9 bases lying between them. Germline V lookup: CDR1 SGHAT, CDR2 FQNNGV. This CDR3 region has 13 residues. The chain's CDR3 is CASSEGLQETQYF. Written as DNA, the CDR3 is TGTGCCAGCAGCGAGGGACTGCAAGAGACCCAGTACTTC.

CDR3 bases: TGTGCCAGCAGCTTGGGGGATACTAGCGGGAGGCGGGCGCAGTATTTT. Amino acid sequence: CASSLGDTSGRRAQYF. The V and J genes are TRBV5-4 and TRBJ2-3; 12 nucleotides align to TRBD2. The junction had 9 bases not matched to a gene; V was cut back by 0 bases and J by 10 bases. This CDR3 region has 16 residues. Germline assignment: CDR1 SGHNT and CDR2 YYREEE (reference sequence). Based on the CDR3 plus reference TRBV5-4 and TRBJ2-3, the full variable domain is ETGVTQSPTHLIKTRGQQVTLRCSSQSGHNTVSWYQQALGQGPQFIFQYYREEENGRGNFPPRFSGLQFPNYSSELNVNALELDDSALYLCASSLGDTSGRRAQYFGPGTRLTVL.

V usage is TRBV7-7 and J usage is TRBJ2-3; TRBD2 aligns across 8 bases. Germline V gives CDR1 SSHAT, CDR2 FNYEAQ (reference sequence). V lost 8 bases, J lost 2 bases, and 6 bases stayed unmatched. The CDR3 is 14 residues long. CDR3 protein: CASAKLAVTDTQYF. The CDR3 region has the DNA TGTGCCAGCGCCAAACTAGCGGTCACAGATACGCAGTATTTT.

Only one count was recorded for this clone. This chain uses TRBV5-6 with TRBJ2-5; no clear D gene. In germline, CDR1 is SGHDT, CDR2 YYEEEE. V shed 0 bases and J shed 2 bases, with 8 bases lying between them. CDR3 length: 14 amino acids. CDR3 sequence: CASSLVGPQETQYF. The CDR3 DNA is TGTGCCAGCAGCTTGGTTGGGCCTCAAGAGACCCAGTACTTC.

The chain carries TRBV11-3 and TRBJ2-1; 8 nucleotides align to TRBD2. Germline CDR1 is SGHNT and CDR2 is YENEEA. Losses at the gene ends were 4 bases for V and 4 bases for J; bases not matched to a gene: 9. This CDR3 contains 16 residues. The CDR3 DNA reads as TGTGCCAGCAGCTCTTCGGGAAGCGGGGGTTACAATGAGCAGTTCTTC. This encodes CASSSSGSGGYNEQFF.

The chain couples TRBV7-2 to TRBJ2-3, with 14 bases that match TRBD2. Looked up from germline, CDR1 is SGHTA and CDR2 is FQGNSA. Trimming took 5 bases from V and 10 from J; bases not matched to a gene: 5. The CDR3 loop spans 14 amino acids. DNA of the CDR3: TGTGCCAGCAGCACCTCGACTAGCGGGAGGGCGCAGTATTTT. Its protein product is CASSTSTSGRAQYF.

Comments on this clone: Other DNA sequences in this specimen translate into the identical CDR3. This rearrangement joins TRBV5-1 to TRBJ2-1, with D maybe TRBD2 (5 bases). The V gene's germline CDR1 is SGHRS and CDR2 YFSETQ. This CDR3 spans 15 amino acids. Trimming stripped 0 bases from V and 4 bases from J, with 11 bases between. CDR3: CASSLASGGYNEQFF. For the CDR3, the DNA is TGCGCCAGCAGCTTGGCCAGCGGCGGGTACAATGAGCAGTTCTTC.